These 19 T cell receptor beta chains originate from one sample sequenced in a study of blood T cells in healthy people across ages. Alongside a J-beta primer mix, a sample-barcoded 5' primer served in a second PCR lasting about 7 to 11 cycles. TCRdb re-called the 5' RACE reads with MiXCR, one entry per CDR3 protein. The profile covers 600,000 to 1,000,000 distinct CDR3 sequences, with 20% to 25% appearing a single time and approximately 3.7% taken by the ten largest. These data were also reused for a study on T cells of mothers and their children.

Sequences were obtained from blood. Receptors originate from a boy aged 5-17 years in good health.

V is TRBV20-1 and J is TRBJ2-7, with D maybe TRBD2 (6 bases). The tail of the sequence fits TRBJ2-1 better, so the J call may be wrong. This CDR3 spans 11 amino acids. CDR1 DFQATT and CDR2 SNEGSKA come from the germline V gene (reference sequence). DNA of the CDR3: TGCAGTGCCCCTACGGAGGGTGAGCAGTTCTTC. It specifies CSAPTEGEQFF.

The chain combines TRBV7-3 with TRBJ2-5; 11 bases align to TRBD1. V gave up 6 bases and J gave up 4 bases; unmatched junction bases: 7. This CDR3 contains 15 residues. The germline V gene encodes CDR1 SGHTA and CDR2 FQGTGA. The CDR3 DNA is TGTGCCAGCAGTAGTACTGGGACAGGGGGAGAGACCCAGTACTTC. As protein: CASSSTGTGGETQYF.

The V gene is TRBV27, the J gene TRBJ2-3, with 9 bases matching TRBD1. The CDR3 has 18 residues. Germline V lookup: CDR1 MNHEY, CDR2 SMNVEV (reference sequence). V shed 8 bases and J 1 base; nucleotides not matched to a gene: 16. CDR3 amino acids: CASSPRTGEVEGTDTQYF. Written as DNA, the CDR3 is TGTGCCAGCTCTCCTCGGACAGGGGAGGTTGAGGGCACAGATACGCAGTATTTT.

In its sample, this clonotype was seen many times. This rearrangement joins TRBV5-1 to TRBJ1-1; 7 bases map to TRBD1. Trimming cost V 4 bases and J 5 bases; bases outside gene matches: 8. CDR3 size: 14 residues. Germline V CDR1 and CDR2: SGHRS, YFSETQ. CDR3 coding DNA: TGCGCCAGCAGCCACAACAGGGGTTGGACTGAAGCTTTCTTT. Translated: CASSHNRGWTEAFF.

J is TRBJ2-2 and V is TRBV7-2; 7 bases align to TRBD2. In germline, CDR1 is SGHTA, CDR2 FQGNSA. CDR3 length: 15 amino acids. The V and J ends lost 0 bases and 9 bases, in that order; junction bases with no gene match: 7. CDR3 in amino acids: CASSLAGGNRRELFF. In DNA, the CDR3 is TGTGCCAGCAGCTTAGCGGGGGGGAATCGCCGGGAGCTGTTTTTT.

This clonotype was counted between two and nine times. The J gene is TRBJ2-5, the V gene TRBV11-3, with D perhaps TRBD1 (5 bases). The last part of the DNA fits TRBJ2-7 better; the J call may be wrong. The germline V gene encodes CDR1 SGHNT and CDR2 YENEEA. This CDR3 comprises 12 residues. CDR3 region: CASRPRVAEQYF. For the CDR3, the DNA is TGTGCCAGCAGACCCAGGGTTGCCGAGCAGTACTTC.

The rearrangement links TRBV7-2 to TRBJ2-7; 11 positions agree with TRBD2. The CDR3 sequence is 16 residues long. With V trimmed by 5 bases and J by 4 bases, 10 bases remained unmatched. Germline V lookup: CDR1 SGHTA, CDR2 FQGNSA. CDR3: CASSTPTSGRLYEQYF. CDR3 in DNA: TGTGCCAGCAGCACCCCAACTAGCGGGAGACTTTACGAGCAGTACTTC.

The V and J genes are TRBV6-5 and TRBJ1-2; D is uncertain. Trimming cost V 8 bases and J 5 bases, with 15 bases left between them. This CDR3 is 13 amino acids long. The germline gives CDR1 MNHEY, CDR2 SVGAGI. As DNA, the CDR3 is TGTGCCAGCGGGTTAACGCTTAAATATGGCTACACCTTC. Its protein is CASGLTLKYGYTF.

V and J are TRBV12-3 or TRBV12-4 and TRBJ1-1; the D gene is possibly TRBD1 (6 bases). The CDR3 consists of 14 residues. The germline V and J ends were trimmed by 4 bases and 5 bases, with 14 bases remaining between them. The CDR3 DNA reads TGTGCCAGCAGTTCGCGGGGGCTTGGTACTGAAGCTTTCTTT. Its protein is CASSSRGLGTEAFF.

This clonotype was picked up many times. This chain connects TRBV7-8 to TRBJ1-4; the D is unclear. V was pared by 3 bases and J by 0 bases, with 5 bases between. The CDR3 totals 14 residues. Looked up from germline, CDR1 is SGHVS and CDR2 is FQNEAQ. CDR3 residues: CASSLRSTNEKLFF. The CDR3 coding sequence is TGTGCCAGCAGCTTGAGGTCAACTAATGAAAAACTGTTTTTT.

This clonotype was counted only a few times. The V call is TRBV5-1, the J call TRBJ2-5, with 8 bases matching TRBD1. The CDR3 consists of 14 residues. J lost 7 bases, V lost 0 bases, and 5 bases had no gene match. Germline-derived CDR1 and CDR2 are SGHRS and YFSETQ. As DNA, the CDR3 is TGCGCCAGCAGCTTGGAACAGGGGACAGGGACCCAGTACTTC. As protein: CASSLEQGTGTQYF. The variable domain in full, completed from reference TRBV5-1 and TRBJ2-5, reads KAGVTQTPRYLIKTRGQQVTLSCSPISGHRSVSWYQQTPGQGLQFLFEYFSETQRNKGNFPGRFSGRQFSNSRSEMNVSTLELGDSALYLCASSLEQGTGTQYFGPGTRLLVL.

The sample holds a few counts of this clonotype. The V call is TRBV5-1, the J call TRBJ2-3; the match to TRBD2 covers 7 bases. Germline CDR1 and CDR2: SGHRS and YFSETQ. There are 15 residues in the CDR3. After removal of 0 bases from V and 4 bases from J, the junction contained 5 bases not matched to a gene. The CDR3 region is CASSLAAGEADTQYF. In DNA form, the CDR3 reads TGCGCCAGCAGCTTGGCTGCGGGGGAGGCAGATACGCAGTATTTT.

The CDR3 protein is CASSSYQRETQYF. The CDR3 DNA reads as TGTGCCAGCAGTTCATATCAGAGGGAGACCCAGTACTTC. The rearrangement links TRBV12-3 or TRBV12-4 to TRBJ2-5; D remains unclear. The CDR3 loop spans 13 amino acids. Trimming removed 4 bases at V and 5 bases at J, with 11 bases between.

V gene TRBV7-2 combines with J gene TRBJ2-3, with 7 positions matching TRBD1. This CDR3 spans 14 amino acids. Germline values: CDR1 SGHTA, CDR2 FQGNSA. V shed 5 bases, J shed 4 bases, and the junction held 6 bases outside the gene matches. The CDR3 sequence: CASSQGQTADTQYF. Here the CDR3 DNA reads TGTGCCAGCAGCCAGGGACAGACCGCAGATACGCAGTATTTT.

V and J are TRBV27 and TRBJ2-3; 9 bases are shared with TRBD2. The V gene's germline CDR1 is MNHEY and CDR2 SMNVEV (reference sequence). With 8 bases clipped from V and 2 bases from J, the junction kept 11 bases outside the gene matches. The CDR3 is 16 amino acids. DNA for the CDR3: TGTGCCAGCGGACCCCTAGCGGGGCCTCACACAGATACGCAGTATTTT. It yields the protein CASGPLAGPHTDTQYF.

J is TRBJ2-1 and V is TRBV4-3, with 8 bases lining up with TRBD2. The J segment lost 8 bases and the V segment lost 1 base, leaving 13 bases of the junction unmatched. Looked up from germline, CDR1 is LGHNA and CDR2 is YSLEER. CDR3 length: 17 amino acids. CDR3 nucleotide sequence: TGCGCCAGCAGCCAAGCCCTCGGGACTAGATGGTTCTATGAGCAGTTCTTC. It encodes CASSQALGTRWFYEQFF.

Concerning this clonotype: No conserved phenylalanine or tryptophan is present at the end of the CDR3, so a read error is the likely explanation. This rearrangement joins TRBV29-1 to TRBJ2-5; D is uncertain. Trimming shortened V by 4 bases and J by 0 bases, and 15 bases separated the two germline ends. The germline V gene encodes CDR1 SQVTM and CDR2 ANQGSEA. CDR3 size: 15 residues. CDR3 loop: CSVGFGQLYQETQYL. In DNA form, the CDR3 reads TGCAGCGTTGGGTTCGGGCAGCTATACCAAGAGACCCAGTACCTC.

The J gene is TRBJ1-4, the V gene TRBV7-2; D is undetermined. Trimming cost V 2 bases and J 7 bases, with 14 bases left between them. The CDR3 extends over 15 amino acids. Germline V CDR1 and CDR2: SGHTA, FQGNSA. CDR3 residues: CASSLRLGGIEKLFF. CDR3 coding DNA: TGTGCCAGCAGCTTACGACTGGGAGGGATTGAAAAACTGTTTTTT.

A few counts support this clonotype. This chain links TRBV20-1 with TRBJ2-3, with 8 bases matching TRBD2. Germline V gene lookup returns CDR1 DFQATT and CDR2 SNEGSKA (reference sequence). The CDR3 consists of 12 residues. The CDR3 coding sequence is TGCGGAGGGACTAGAGGGCCAGATACGCAGTATTTT. This codes for CGGTRGPDTQYF.